This TCR beta chain was profiled in a study of blood T cell repertoires in COVID-19. The overall study: From T cells, B-cell-depleted T cells, or PBMCs came the material, which was cDNA or gDNA.

Details on this clone: This CDR3 is also generated by other DNA sequences in the sample.

Germline assignment: CDR1 MDHEN and CDR2 SYDVKM. CDR3 size: 13 residues. V lost 5 bases and J lost 9; bases outside the gene matches: 3. As originally analysed: Estimation of nucleated cell counts was performed using reference gene primer amplification. Profiled with immunoSEQ multiplex PCR; TCRdb holds only in-frame clones, not every one. The DNA was the basis for D and trimming; V, J and clone size are from that table. Of fewer than 450,000 clones listed, 90% are singletons. The clonotype originates from a man in his late teens or twenties who had recovered from COVID-19. Sequencing input: PBMCs or T cells enriched from blood (not recorded which). The chain carries TRBV28 and TRBJ1-6, with 8 bases matching TRBD1. CDR3 sequence (DNA): TGTGCCAGCAGTAGTGGACAGGGTTCACCCCTCCACTTT. This encodes CASSSGQGSPLHF.